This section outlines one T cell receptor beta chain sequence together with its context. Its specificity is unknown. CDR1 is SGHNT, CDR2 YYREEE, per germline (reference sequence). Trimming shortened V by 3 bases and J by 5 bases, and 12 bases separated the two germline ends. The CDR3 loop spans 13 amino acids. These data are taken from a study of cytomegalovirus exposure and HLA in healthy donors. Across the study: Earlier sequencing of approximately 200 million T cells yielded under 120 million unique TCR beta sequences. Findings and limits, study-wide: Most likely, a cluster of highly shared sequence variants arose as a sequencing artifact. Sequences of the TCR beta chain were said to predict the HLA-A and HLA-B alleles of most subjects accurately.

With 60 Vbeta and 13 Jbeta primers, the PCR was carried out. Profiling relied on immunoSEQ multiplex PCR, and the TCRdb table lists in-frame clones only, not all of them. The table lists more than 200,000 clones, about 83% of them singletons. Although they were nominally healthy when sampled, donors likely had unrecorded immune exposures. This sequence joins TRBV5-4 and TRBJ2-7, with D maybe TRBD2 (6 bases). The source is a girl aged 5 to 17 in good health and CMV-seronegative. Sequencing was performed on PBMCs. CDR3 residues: CASSSNWGDEQYF. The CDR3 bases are TGTGCCAGCAGCTCTAATTGGGGGGACGAGCAGTACTTC.